The 17 T cell receptor beta chains presented below share a single source sample, sequenced in a study of T cells in Graves' hyperthyroidism and ophthalmopathy. Regions amplified from RNA transcripts were the TCR beta CDR3 regions. Initially, a first-round RT-PCR of the TCR CDR3 employed the HTBI primer set. TCRdb reprocessed the multiplex PCR reads with MiXCR, giving one entry per CDR3 protein. The data show approximately 640,000 distinct CDR3 sequences, 17% seen once. Sequences were obtained from blood. The receptors derive from a man aged 50-60 years with Graves' hyperthyroidism.

This clonotype was detected many times. The V and J genes are TRBV28 and TRBJ2-7; D may match TRBD1 or TRBD2 (5 bases each). Trimming removed 0 bases at V and 0 bases at J, with 12 bases between. The V gene's germline CDR1 is MDHEN and CDR2 SYDVKM. This CDR3 is built from 16 residues. As DNA, the CDR3 is TGTGCCAGCAGTTTATGGTTGGGACGGAACTCCTACGAGCAGTACTTC. Its translation: CASSLWLGRNSYEQYF.

This clonotype was found many times. The chain recombines TRBV19 with TRBJ2-6; D may be TRBD1 (6 bases). The CDR3 runs to 15 residues. Trimming left V 8 bases short and J 4 bases short, with 15 bases between. CDR1 and CDR2 from the germline V gene are LNHDA and SQIVND (reference sequence). CDR3 residues: CASDFGGAGANVLTF. Written as DNA, the CDR3 is TGTGCCAGTGACTTTGGGGGCGCCGGGGCCAACGTCCTGACTTTC.

This clonotype was observed once. The chain has TRBV20-1 and TRBJ1-4; no reliable D call. The V end lost 4 bases, the J end lost 8 bases, and 8 bases lay between the germline ends. The CDR3 runs to 11 residues. In germline, CDR1 is DFQATT, CDR2 SNEGSKA (reference sequence). The CDR3 nucleotides are TGCAGTGCTATTTTCCGCGAAAAACTGTTTTTT. This translates into CSAIFREKLFF.

Turning to this clonotype: This clone may be a read error of a much larger clone one base away. The rearrangement joins TRBV19 to TRBJ1-1; D is possibly TRBD1 (5 bases). CDR1 and CDR2 (germline): LNHDA, SQIVND (reference sequence). This CDR3 has 14 residues. Written as DNA, the CDR3 is TGTGCCAGTAGTACTCGACAGAGGAACACTGAAGCTTTATTT. Translated: CASSTRQRNTEALF.

The chain employs TRBV5-4 and TRBJ2-5; tentative D call: TRBD1 (7 bases). From germline, CDR1 is SGHNT and CDR2 YYREEE (reference sequence). The CDR3 runs 13 residues. V gave up 5 bases and J gave up 3 bases, with 11 bases separating them. CDR3 sequence reads: CASREGTEETQYF. CDR3 nucleotides: TGTGCCAGCAGGGAGGGGACAGAAGAGACCCAGTACTTC.

The chain combines TRBV24-1 with TRBJ2-1; TRBD2 matches at 12 bases. V lost 5 bases and J lost 7; bases outside the gene matches: 11. The CDR3 sequence is 17 residues long. CDR1 KGHDR and CDR2 SFDVKD come from the germline V gene. DNA of the CDR3: TGTGCCACCAGTGCTGCTAGCGGGAGGGCTGCGGTGAATGAGCAGTTCTTC. Amino acids: CATSAASGRAAVNEQFF.

The chain carries TRBV4-3 and TRBJ2-3; 12 bases are shared with TRBD2. The V segment lost 0 bases and the J segment 5 bases; nucleotides outside the gene matches: 3. The CDR3 is 16 residues long. CDR1 is LGHNA and CDR2 is YSLEER in the germline V gene. The CDR3 sequence is CASSQELAGGVDTQYF. CDR3 bases: TGCGCCAGCAGCCAAGAGCTAGCGGGAGGGGTAGATACGCAGTATTTT.

A few counts support this clonotype. The chain recombines TRBV15 with TRBJ2-1; D assignment may be TRBD1 or TRBD2 (6 bases each). The CDR3 spans 16 residues. The germline CDR1 and CDR2 sequences are LNHNV and YYDKDF (reference sequence). V was pared by 0 bases and J by 8 bases, with 17 bases between. The CDR3 protein is CATSRDRGQGTDEQFF. CDR3 nucleotide sequence: TGTGCCACCAGCAGAGATCGGGGGCAGGGAACGGATGAGCAGTTCTTC.

This clonotype was seen ten or more times. The J gene is TRBJ2-1, the V gene TRBV5-1; 7 bases map to TRBD2. The CDR3 spans 15 residues. CDR1 SGHRS and CDR2 YFSETQ come from the germline V gene. Trimming took 0 bases from V and 6 from J; bases not matched to a gene: 6. The CDR3 sequence: CASSLAQWGGNEQFF. CDR3 bases: TGCGCCAGCAGCTTGGCGCAGTGGGGGGGCAATGAGCAGTTCTTC.

This clonotype was picked up many times. The rearrangement uses TRBV3-1 and TRBJ2-1, with TRBD1 as a possible D gene (5 bases). Looked up from germline, CDR1 is LGHDT and CDR2 is YNNKEL (reference sequence). Trimming left V 0 bases short and J 6 bases short, with 9 bases between. The CDR3 runs 14 residues. CDR3 sequence: CASSQEGRGNEQFF. CDR3 bases: TGTGCCAGCAGCCAAGAGGGGCGAGGCAATGAGCAGTTCTTC.

This clonotype has a count of ten or more. This sequence joins TRBV10-3 and TRBJ1-1; perhaps TRBD1 as D (5 bases). Trimming stripped 10 bases from V and 8 bases from J, with 17 bases between. Germline loops: CDR1 ENHRY, CDR2 SYGVKD. This CDR3 region has 12 residues. In nucleotides, the CDR3 is TGTGCCACTAGGGGAGGGGCCGAGGAAGCTTTCTTT. Amino acid sequence: CATRGGAEEAFF.

In its sample, this clonotype was seen a few times. This chain links TRBV20-1 with TRBJ1-2; D possibly corresponds to TRBD1 (5 bases). The germline gives CDR1 DFQATT, CDR2 SNEGSKA (reference sequence). Trimming cost V 5 bases and J 4 bases, with 17 bases left between them. The CDR3 consists of 14 residues. The CDR3 is CSAGQKGLAYGYTF. CDR3 bases: TGCAGTGCTGGGCAGAAGGGGTTGGCCTATGGCTACACCTTC.

The J gene is TRBJ2-3, the V gene TRBV28, with TRBD2 identical over 10 bases. Germline V gene lookup returns CDR1 MDHEN and CDR2 SYDVKM. The CDR3 length is 16 residues. V shed 4 bases and J 3 bases; nucleotides not matched to a gene: 7. CDR3 residues: CASSSASGRFTDTQYF. The CDR3 region has the DNA TGTGCCAGCAGTTCCGCTAGCGGGAGATTTACAGATACGCAGTATTTT.

The table lists this clonotype with a count of one. This could be a read error, since a much larger clone is one nucleotide away. The chain couples TRBV20-1 to TRBJ1-1, with D possibly TRBD1 on 5 matching bases. The CDR3 extends over 11 amino acids. The germline V gene has CDR1 DFQATT and CDR2 SNEGSKA (reference sequence). CDR3 in DNA: TGCGGTGCTAGACGGGGCTTGGTGGCTTTCTTT. Protein product: CGARRGLVAFF.

This clonotype was observed at least ten times. The V gene is TRBV11-2, the J gene TRBJ2-7; no clear D. The germline V gene has CDR1 SGHAT and CDR2 FQNNGV. Trimming cost V 8 bases and J 2 bases, with 7 bases left between them. This CDR3 has 11 residues. The CDR3 coding sequence is TGTGCCAGCGGCAAGGCCTACGAGCAGTACTTC. Encoded protein: CASGKAYEQYF.

J is TRBJ2-1 and V is TRBV29-1, with 7 bases aligning to TRBD1. This CDR3 comprises 13 residues. V shed 3 bases, J shed 7 bases, and the junction held 6 bases outside the gene matches. The V gene's germline CDR1 is SQVTM and CDR2 ANQGSEA. The CDR3 loop is CSVERTGSNEQFF. CDR3 nucleotides: TGCAGCGTTGAGAGGACAGGCTCAAATGAGCAGTTCTTC.

The chain combines TRBV20-1 with TRBJ2-7; perhaps TRBD2 as D (6 bases). This CDR3 contains 15 residues. CDR1 is DFQATT and CDR2 is SNEGSKA in the germline V gene (reference sequence). V was clipped by 3 bases and J by 0 bases, with 15 bases between them. This CDR3 reads CSASLASAPSYEQYF. DNA of the CDR3: TGCAGTGCTAGCCTAGCGTCTGCCCCCTCCTACGAGCAGTACTTC.